The following is a T cell receptor (beta chain) sequence with its context. The antigen remains undetermined. This sample is drawn from a study of shared clonotypes between healthy human individuals. Whole-study context: Each donor had three CD4 naive, three CD4 memory, two CD8 naive and one CD8 memory plate. Broader study findings: The study found about 5% of naive CD4 clonotypes shared across a few donors. Relative to their counterparts shared across all four donors, non-shared clonotypes exhibited diminished generation probabilities.

Assay execution proceeded at the deep level. Produced via immunoSEQ multiplex PCR; TCRdb's table is partial and in-frame only. The sample lists about 2 million clones, about 95% occurring once. Naive-designated CD8 cells lacked CD45RO, were positively enriched for CCR7, and omitted terminally differentiated effector memory CD45RA+ cells. CDR3 length: 13 residues. Germline values: CDR1 MNHEY, CDR2 SVGAGI. V lost 4 bases, J lost 5 bases, and 10 bases lay in between. The sample taken for sequencing was naive CD8+ T cells sorted from blood. The clonotype originates from a man between 18 and 29 years old in good health. This chain links TRBV6-5 with TRBJ2-3; TRBD2 is a possible D gene (6 bases). CDR3 sequence reads: CASSLGLLDTQYF. The CDR3 coding sequence is TGTGCCAGCAGTTTGGGACTCTTAGATACGCAGTATTTT.